Shown below are 20 T cell receptor beta chains from a single sample sequenced in a study of blood T cell repertoires in COVID-19 (dated by TCRdb to between 2020 and 2021). The library was prepared using the immunoSEQ multiplex PCR assay. The source is immuneACCESS, and TCRdb retained only in-frame sequences with V and J called. Part of the clones is not carried over; for the studies checked, unresolved V genes explain less than half of this, and the remainder is unexplained. The sample table shows some 97,000 clones, and about 90% are seen once. Approximately 7% of the sample comes from the top ten. The specimen sequenced was peripheral blood. The source is a man between 25 and 39 years old in a cohort sampled during active COVID-19.

The chain uses TRBV18 and TRBJ2-7; TRBD1 matches at 8 bases. This CDR3 region has 15 residues. The J segment lost 6 bases and the V segment lost 0 bases, leaving 7 bases of the junction unmatched. Germline CDR1 and CDR2: KGHSH and LQKENI. CDR3 loop: CASSPPDRASPEQYF. The CDR3 nucleotides read TGTGCCAGCTCACCACCGGACAGGGCCAGTCCCGAGCAGTACTTC.

This chain links TRBV30 with TRBJ1-1; D is unresolved. V shed 1 base and J shed 4 bases, with 10 bases lying between them. Germline CDR1 GTSNPN, CDR2 SVGIG (reference sequence). CDR3 length equals 13 residues. The CDR3 reads CAWSALTGTEAFF. The CDR3 DNA sequence: TGTGCCTGGAGTGCCTTAACGGGCACTGAAGCTTTCTTT.

The V gene is TRBV4-2, the J gene TRBJ2-4; 10 bases are a match to TRBD1. CDR3 size: 20 residues. V lost 0 bases, J lost 1 base, and 12 bases stayed unmatched. Germline CDR1 LGHNA, CDR2 YNFKEQ. In DNA form, the CDR3 reads TGTGCCAGCAGCCAAGATCCGGGGACAGGGGTGTTAACGGCCAAAAACATTCAGTACTTC. Protein sequence: CASSQDPGTGVLTAKNIQYF.

The rearrangement links TRBV5-8 to TRBJ1-2, with D uncertain. CDR1 and CDR2 from the germline V gene are SGHTS and YDEGEE. V was pared by 6 bases and J by 4 bases, with 13 bases between. The CDR3 has 13 amino acids. The CDR3 spells CASTPGEVYGYTF. CDR3 sequence (DNA): TGTGCCAGCACCCCCGGGGAAGTCTATGGCTACACCTTC.

The chain recombines TRBV7-6 with TRBJ2-1; TRBD2 matches 10 bases. CDR3 length equals 16 residues. Unmatched junction bases numbered 7, after V lost 4 bases and J lost 4 bases. Germline V gives CDR1 SGHVS, CDR2 FNYEAQ. The CDR3 loop is CASSSRTSGQYNEQFF. CDR3 DNA sequence: TGTGCCAGCAGCTCCCGGACTAGCGGCCAATACAATGAGCAGTTCTTC.

J is TRBJ2-7 and V is TRBV6-4; 12 nucleotides agree with TRBD1. Germline values: CDR1 MRHNA, CDR2 SNTAGT. The CDR3 runs 15 residues. The V and J ends lost 8 bases and 5 bases, in that order; junction bases with no gene match: 10. This CDR3 reads CASREPGQGAHEQYF. The CDR3 DNA reads as TGTGCCAGCCGGGAACCGGGACAGGGGGCCCACGAGCAGTACTTC.

The chain recombines TRBV6-2 or TRBV6-3 with TRBJ2-1; TRBD2 matches 7 bases. The CDR3 length is 15 residues. The germline gives CDR1 MNHEY, CDR2 SVGEGT. Losses at the gene ends were 2 bases for V and 3 bases for J; bases not matched to a gene: 4. The CDR3 loop reads CASSYKRGLYNEQFF. The CDR3 DNA is TGTGCCAGCAGTTACAAGCGGGGCCTCTACAATGAGCAGTTCTTC.

This chain connects TRBV6-1 to TRBJ2-2; TRBD2 matches at 7 bases. Germline CDR1 MNHNS, CDR2 SASEGT. This CDR3 comprises 16 residues. After removal of 3 bases from V and 1 base from J, the junction contained 5 bases not matched to a gene. The CDR3 loop is CASSDRAGLNTGELFF. CDR3 nucleotides: TGTGCCAGCAGTGACCGAGCGGGGCTGAACACCGGGGAGCTGTTTTTT.

The chain joins TRBV10-3 to TRBJ2-7; 10 nucleotides agree with TRBD2. The ends lost 6 bases at V and 0 bases at J; junction bases unmatched: 5. This CDR3 is 15 amino acids long. Per germline, CDR1 ENHRY and CDR2 SYGVKD. The DNA of the CDR3 is TGTGCCATCAGCGAAGCGGGGGGGAGCTCCTACGAGCAGTACTTC. Translated, it gives CAISEAGGSSYEQYF.

The chain employs TRBV2 and TRBJ1-1, with TRBD1 as a possible D gene (6 bases). V lost 4 bases and J lost 9, with 18 bases in between. CDR3 length equals 14 residues. CDR1 and CDR2 (germline): SNHLY, FYNNEI. In nucleotides, the CDR3 is TGTGCCAGCAGTGGTCGGCTGGGGGGGCGAAAAGCTTTCTTT. Translation: CASSGRLGGRKAFF.

DNA of the CDR3: TGTGCCAACTCCCTGGGCGTCGCCTACGAGCAGTACTTC. Translation gives CANSLGVAYEQYF. The chain recombines TRBV2 with TRBJ2-7; D unresolved. V dropped 10 bases and J dropped 2 bases, with 15 bases sitting between them. The CDR3 loop spans 13 amino acids. In germline, CDR1 is SNHLY, CDR2 FYNNEI.

The chain carries TRBV6-6 and TRBJ2-5; 7 nucleotides agree with TRBD1. The J segment lost 1 base and the V segment lost 5 bases, leaving 4 bases of the junction unmatched. The germline gives CDR1 MNHNY, CDR2 SVGAGI (reference sequence). The CDR3 sequence is 14 residues long. The CDR3 sequence is CASSKDRLQETQYF. The CDR3 DNA reads TGTGCCAGCAGTAAGGACAGGCTCCAAGAGACCCAGTACTTC.

On this clone itself: The sample holds other DNA sequences that translate to the same CDR3. The V call is TRBV19, the J call TRBJ2-2, with TRBD1 matching over 7 bases. Germline V lookup: CDR1 LNHDA, CDR2 SQIVND (reference sequence). V shed 5 bases and J 0 bases; nucleotides not matched to a gene: 3. The CDR3 consists of 15 residues. The CDR3 is CASSPGTANTGELFF. The DNA for the CDR3 is TGTGCCAGTAGTCCCGGGACAGCGAACACCGGGGAGCTGTTTTTT. Drawing the rest from reference TRBV19 and TRBJ2-2, the complete variable domain is DGGITQSPKYLFRKEGQNVTLSCEQNLNHDAMYWYRQDPGQGLRLIYYSQIVNDFQKGDIAEGYSVSREKKESFPLTVTSAQKNPTAFYLCASSPGTANTGELFFGEGSRLTVL.

J is TRBJ1-1 and V is TRBV5-6, with unresolved D. This CDR3 has 12 residues. Germline V gene lookup returns CDR1 SGHDT and CDR2 YYEEEE. V lost 2 bases and J 4 bases, leaving 6 bases between the germline ends. The DNA for the CDR3 is TGTGCCAGCAGCTTATCGGGCACTGAAGCTTTCTTT. Translation gives CASSLSGTEAFF. The whole variable domain, remainder taken from reference TRBV5-6 and TRBJ1-1, is DAGVTQSPTHLIKTRGQQVTLRCSPKSGHDTVSWYQQALGQGPQFIFQYYEEEERQRGNFPDRFSGHQFPNYSSELNVNALLLGDSALYLCASSLSGTEAFFGQGTRLTVV.

The chain has TRBV18 and TRBJ2-5; D uncertain. Trimming removed 0 bases from V and 5 bases from J, with 7 bases in between. From germline, CDR1 is KGHSH and CDR2 LQKENI. This CDR3 region has 13 residues. The CDR3 protein is CASSPPVGETQYF. CDR3 DNA: TGTGCCAGCTCACCACCGGTCGGGGAGACCCAGTACTTC.

The genes are TRBV19 and TRBJ2-7; perhaps TRBD1 as D (5 bases). Trimming stripped 6 bases from V and 2 bases from J, with 17 bases between. Germline lookup yields CDR1 LNHDA and CDR2 SQIVND (reference sequence). CDR3 length: 15 amino acids. The CDR3 reads CASRRSPDTTYEQYF. For the CDR3, the DNA is TGTGCCAGTAGACGTTCACCGGACACAACCTACGAGCAGTACTTC.

The chain uses TRBV19 and TRBJ2-1; 13 positions match TRBD2. V lost 6 bases to trimming and J lost 6 bases; unmatched junction nucleotides: 5. The germline CDR1 and CDR2 sequences are LNHDA and SQIVND (reference sequence). The length of the CDR3 is 15 residues. CDR3 DNA sequence: TGTGCCAGTAGCACTAGCGGGGGGGCCGGCAATGAGCAGTTCTTC. It is translated as CASSTSGGAGNEQFF.

V and J are TRBV7-2 and TRBJ2-7; 9 bases fit TRBD2. With V trimmed by 6 bases and J by 4 bases, 10 bases remained unmatched. This CDR3 spans 15 amino acids. Germline V gene sequence: CDR1 SGHTA, CDR2 FQGNSA. The CDR3 is CASSSAGGVGYEQYF. The CDR3 region has the DNA TGTGCCAGCAGTTCAGCGGGGGGAGTCGGGTACGAGCAGTACTTC.

The chain combines TRBV7-3 with TRBJ2-5; D gene uncertain. V was pared by 2 bases and J by 1 base, with 5 bases between. Germline loops: CDR1 SGHTA, CDR2 FQGTGA. The CDR3 contains 13 residues. The CDR3 nucleotides are TGTGCCAGCAGCTTAGGGCCCCAAGAGACCCAGTACTTC. Residues: CASSLGPQETQYF.

This clone was recorded only once. The V and J genes are TRBV6-5 and TRBJ1-3; the D gene is possibly TRBD1 (6 bases). The germline V and J ends were trimmed by 6 bases and 0 bases, with 12 bases remaining between them. The CDR3 is made up of 15 amino acids. The V gene's germline CDR1 is MNHEY and CDR2 SVGAGI. Here the CDR3 reads CASSRGPFSGNTIYF. The CDR3 DNA reads TGTGCCAGCAGCAGGGGACCATTCTCTGGAAACACCATATATTTT.